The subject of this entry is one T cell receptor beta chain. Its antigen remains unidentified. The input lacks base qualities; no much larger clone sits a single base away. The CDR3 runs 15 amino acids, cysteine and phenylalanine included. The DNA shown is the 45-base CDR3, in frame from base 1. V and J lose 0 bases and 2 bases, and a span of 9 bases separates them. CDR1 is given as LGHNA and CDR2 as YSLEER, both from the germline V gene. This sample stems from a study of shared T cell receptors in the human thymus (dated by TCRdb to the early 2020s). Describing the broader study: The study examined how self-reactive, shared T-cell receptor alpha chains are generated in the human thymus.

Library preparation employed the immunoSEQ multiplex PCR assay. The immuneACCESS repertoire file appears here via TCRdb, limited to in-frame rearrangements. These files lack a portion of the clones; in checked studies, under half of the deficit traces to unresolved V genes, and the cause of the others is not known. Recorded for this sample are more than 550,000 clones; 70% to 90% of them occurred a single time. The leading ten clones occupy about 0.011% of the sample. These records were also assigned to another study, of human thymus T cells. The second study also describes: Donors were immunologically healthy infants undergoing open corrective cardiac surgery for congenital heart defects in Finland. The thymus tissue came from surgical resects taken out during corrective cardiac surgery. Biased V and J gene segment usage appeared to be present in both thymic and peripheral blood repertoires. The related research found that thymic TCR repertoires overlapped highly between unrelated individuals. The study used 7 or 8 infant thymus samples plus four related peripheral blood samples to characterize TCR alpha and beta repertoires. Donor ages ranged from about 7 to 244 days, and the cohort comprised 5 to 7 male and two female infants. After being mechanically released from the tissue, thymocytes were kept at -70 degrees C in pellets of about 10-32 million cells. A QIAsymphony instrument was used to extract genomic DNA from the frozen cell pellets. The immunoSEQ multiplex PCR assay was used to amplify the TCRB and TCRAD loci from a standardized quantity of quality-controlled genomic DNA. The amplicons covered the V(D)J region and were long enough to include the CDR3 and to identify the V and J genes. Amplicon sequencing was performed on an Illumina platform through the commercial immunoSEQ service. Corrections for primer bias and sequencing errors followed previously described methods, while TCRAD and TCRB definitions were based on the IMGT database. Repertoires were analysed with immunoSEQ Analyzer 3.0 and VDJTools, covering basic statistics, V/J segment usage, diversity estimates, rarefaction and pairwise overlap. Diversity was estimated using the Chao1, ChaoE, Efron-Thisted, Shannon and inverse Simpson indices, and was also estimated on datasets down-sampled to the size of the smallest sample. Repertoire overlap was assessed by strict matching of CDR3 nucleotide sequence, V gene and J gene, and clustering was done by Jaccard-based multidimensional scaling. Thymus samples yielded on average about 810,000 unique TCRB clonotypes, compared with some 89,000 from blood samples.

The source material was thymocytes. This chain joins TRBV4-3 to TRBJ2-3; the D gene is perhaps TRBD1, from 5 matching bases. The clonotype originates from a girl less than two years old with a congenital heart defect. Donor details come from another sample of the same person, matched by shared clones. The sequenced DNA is TGCGCCAGCAGCCAAGAGACTGGACACACAGATACGCAGTATTTT. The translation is CASSQETGHTDTQYF.